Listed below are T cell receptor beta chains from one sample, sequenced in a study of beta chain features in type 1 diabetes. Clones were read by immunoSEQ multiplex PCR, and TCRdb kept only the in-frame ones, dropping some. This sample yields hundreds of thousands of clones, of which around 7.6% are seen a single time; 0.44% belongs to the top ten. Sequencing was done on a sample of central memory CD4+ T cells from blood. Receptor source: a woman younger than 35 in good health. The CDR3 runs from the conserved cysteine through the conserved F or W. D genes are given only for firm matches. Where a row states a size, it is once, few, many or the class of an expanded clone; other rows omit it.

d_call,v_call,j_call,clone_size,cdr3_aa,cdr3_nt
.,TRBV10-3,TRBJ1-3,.,CAIRGAFSGNTIYF,TGTGCCATCAGAGGGGCCTTCTCTGGAAACACCATATATTTT
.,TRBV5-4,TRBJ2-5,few,CASSQRQAYQETQYF,TGTGCCAGCAGCCAAAGACAGGCCTACCAAGAGACCCAGTACTTC
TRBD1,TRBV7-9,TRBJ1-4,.,CASSLTGAGEKLFF,TGTGCCAGCAGCCTTACAGGGGCGGGTGAAAAACTGTTTTTT
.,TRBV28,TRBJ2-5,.,CASSFPEGHKETQYF,TGTGCCAGCAGTTTTCCGGAGGGGCATAAAGAGACCCAGTACTTC
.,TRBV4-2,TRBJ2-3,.,CASSYSLTDTQYF,TGTGCCAGCAGCTACAGTCTCACAGATACGCAGTATTTT
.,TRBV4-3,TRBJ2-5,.,CASSQDLLDTQTQYF,TGCGCCAGCAGCCAAGATTTGTTAGACACTCAGACCCAGTACTTC
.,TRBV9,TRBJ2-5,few,CASTGGRGIAETQYF,TGTGCCAGCACCGGGGGCCGGGGGATCGCGGAGACCCAGTACTTC
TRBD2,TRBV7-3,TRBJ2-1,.,CASSLQRGNEQFF,TGTGCCAGCAGCTTACAGCGGGGAAATGAGCAGTTCTTC
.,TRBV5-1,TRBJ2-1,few,CASSLGAEYNEQFF,TGCGCCAGCAGCTTGGGGGCGGAATACAATGAGCAGTTCTTC
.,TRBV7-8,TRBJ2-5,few,CASSLTSGEHQETQYF,TGTGCCAGCAGCTTAACGTCAGGCGAACACCAAGAGACCCAGTACTTC
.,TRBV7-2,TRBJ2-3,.,CASRLAADKTDTQYF,TGTGCCAGCAGGTTGGCGGCGGACAAAACAGATACGCAGTATTTT
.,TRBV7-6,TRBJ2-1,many,CASSLNGKSSYNEQFF,TGTGCCAGCAGCTTAAACGGGAAGAGCTCCTACAATGAGCAGTTCTTC
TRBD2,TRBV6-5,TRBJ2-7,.,CASSYGTSGPYEQYF,TGTGCCAGCAGTTACGGGACTAGCGGCCCCTACGAGCAGTACTTC
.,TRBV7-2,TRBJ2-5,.,CASSLNELRETQYF,TGTGCCAGCAGCTTAAACGAACTGCGAGAGACCCAGTACTTC
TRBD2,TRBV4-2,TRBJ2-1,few,CASSQGLAGTNEQFF,TGTGCCAGCAGCCAAGGACTAGCGGGGACCAATGAGCAGTTCTTC
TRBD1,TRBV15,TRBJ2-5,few,CATSRTGFQETQYF,TGTGCCACCAGCAGGACAGGGTTCCAAGAGACCCAGTACTTC
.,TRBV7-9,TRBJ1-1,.,CASSLSPYGTEAFF,TGTGCCAGCAGCTTATCCCCCTATGGGACTGAAGCTTTCTTT
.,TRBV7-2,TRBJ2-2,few,CASSFPQGMPGELFF,TGTGCCAGCAGCTTTCCTCAAGGGATGCCCGGGGAGCTGTTTTTT
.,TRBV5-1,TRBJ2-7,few,CASSLYRGTYEQYF,TGCGCCAGCAGCTTGTACCGGGGGACCTACGAGCAGTACTTC
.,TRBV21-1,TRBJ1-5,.,CASSKANTIPFNQPQHF,TGTGCCAGCAGCAAGGCTAACACCATTCCGTTCAATCAGCCCCAGCATTTT
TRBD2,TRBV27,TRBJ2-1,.,CASRASGGNEQFF,TGTGCCAGCAGGGCCTCGGGGGGCAATGAGCAGTTCTTC
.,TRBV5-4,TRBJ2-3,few,CASSLRQASTDTQYF,TGTGCCAGCAGCTTGAGACAGGCCAGCACAGATACGCAGTATTTT
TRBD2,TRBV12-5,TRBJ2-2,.,CASGITSGRVTGELFF,TGTGCTAGTGGTATAACTAGCGGGAGAGTCACCGGGGAGCTGTTTTTT
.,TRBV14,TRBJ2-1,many,CASSQAVLPNEQFF,TGTGCCAGCAGCCAAGCGGTGCTACCTAATGAGCAGTTCTTC
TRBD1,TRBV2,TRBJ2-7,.,CAISGQGRNEQYF,TGTGCCATCAGCGGACAGGGAAGGAACGAGCAGTACTTC
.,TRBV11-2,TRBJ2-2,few,CASSLSQDVSGELFF,TGTGCCAGCAGCTTAAGCCAAGATGTCAGCGGGGAGCTGTTTTTT
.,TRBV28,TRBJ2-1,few,CASSLGRAKNNEQFF,TGTGCCAGCAGTTTAGGCAGGGCTAAAAACAATGAGCAGTTCTTC
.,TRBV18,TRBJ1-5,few,CASSRVSGGQPQHF,TGTGCCAGCTCACGTGTGTCGGGAGGTCAGCCCCAGCATTTT
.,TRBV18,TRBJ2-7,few,CASSGGQSYEQYF,TGTGCCAGCTCGGGAGGACAGTCCTACGAGCAGTACTTC
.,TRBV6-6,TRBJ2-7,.,CASGRDQYKQYF,TGTGCCAGCGGCCGGGACCAGTACAAGCAGTACTTC
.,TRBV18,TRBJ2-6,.,CASSHTVAGANVLTF,TGTGCCAGCTCACATACAGTAGCTGGGGCCAACGTCCTGACTTTC
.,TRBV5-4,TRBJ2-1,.,CASSLGSGVAHNEQFF,TGTGCCAGCAGCTTGGGATCGGGAGTCGCCCACAATGAGCAGTTCTTC
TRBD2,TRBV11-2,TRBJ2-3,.,CASSLIRDYADTQYF,TGTGCCAGCAGCTTAATCCGGGACTATGCAGATACGCAGTATTTT
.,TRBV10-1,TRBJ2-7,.,CASSERGMGYEQYF,TGCGCCAGCAGTGAGCGGGGTATGGGCTACGAGCAGTACTTC
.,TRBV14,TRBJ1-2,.,CASSQAAGHYGYTF,TGTGCCAGCAGCCAAGCGGCAGGGCACTATGGCTACACCTTC
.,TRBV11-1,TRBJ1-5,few,CASSLAENQPQHF,TGTGCCAGCAGCTTAGCGGAAAATCAGCCCCAGCATTTT